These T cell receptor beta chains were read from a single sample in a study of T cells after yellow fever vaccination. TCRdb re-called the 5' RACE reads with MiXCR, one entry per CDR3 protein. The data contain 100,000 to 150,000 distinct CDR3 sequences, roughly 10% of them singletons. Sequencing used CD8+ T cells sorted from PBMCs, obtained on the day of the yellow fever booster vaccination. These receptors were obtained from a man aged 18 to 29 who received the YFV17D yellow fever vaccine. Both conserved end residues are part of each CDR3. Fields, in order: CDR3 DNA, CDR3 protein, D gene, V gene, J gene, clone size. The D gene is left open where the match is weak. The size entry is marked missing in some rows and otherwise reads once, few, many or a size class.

TGCAGTCTATGGGACCGGGAGTCCGGGGAGCTGTTTTTT	CSLWDRESGELFF	NA	TRBV20-1	TRBJ2-2	NA
TGTGCCAGCAGTTTTACAGGGGGCCCTGAGACCCAGTACTTC	CASSFTGGPETQYF	TRBD1	TRBV27	TRBJ2-5	NA
TGTGCCAGCAGCTTACCACAGGGGGCGGAGAACATTCAGTACTTC	CASSLPQGAENIQYF	TRBD1	TRBV7-9	TRBJ2-4	few
TGTGCCAGCAGCGTGACCGACGGGAACACTGAAGCTTTCTTT	CASSVTDGNTEAFF	NA	TRBV9	TRBJ1-1	few
TGTGCCAGCGAGGGGGGTGAGCAGTTCTTC	CASEGGEQFF	NA	TRBV7-9	TRBJ2-1	few
TGTGCCAGCAGTAACTACCTTGACAGGGGGCCGGATGGCTACACCTTC	CASSNYLDRGPDGYTF	TRBD1	TRBV25-1	TRBJ1-2	few
TGTGCCAGTCTCCCCTTGGGGGCAGCCATGAACACTGAAGCTTTCTTT	CASLPLGAAMNTEAFF	NA	TRBV19	TRBJ1-1	many
TGTGCCAGCAGCCTGAGGCGCGGGGGGTCCTACAATGAGCAGTTCTTC	CASSLRRGGSYNEQFF	TRBD2	TRBV14	TRBJ2-1	NA
TGTGCCAGCAGGGACAGGGCGGCCGGGGAGCTGTTTTTT	CASRDRAAGELFF	TRBD1	TRBV7-2	TRBJ2-2	once
TGTGCCAGCAGCTTTCGCGCCTACACCGGGGAGCTGTTTTTT	CASSFRAYTGELFF	NA	TRBV7-8	TRBJ2-2	many
TGTGCCAGCACTAGACTAGGGGAAGATACGCAGTATTTT	CASTRLGEDTQYF	NA	TRBV27	TRBJ2-3	few
TGTGCCAGCAGCTTTGGACCCTACGAGCAGTACTTC	CASSFGPYEQYF	NA	TRBV7-9	TRBJ2-7	few
TGTGCCTGGAGTATCCGGCGTCCTGAGCAGTTCTTC	CAWSIRRPEQFF	NA	TRBV30	TRBJ2-1	many
TGTGCCAGCAGTTCGATAGGTGGTGCGTACAATGAGCAGTTCTTC	CASSSIGGAYNEQFF	NA	TRBV6-5	TRBJ2-1	NA
TGTGCCAGCAGCCGGCTTCAGGGTTCCCCTGGAAACACCATATATTTT	CASSRLQGSPGNTIYF	NA	TRBV14	TRBJ1-3	many
TGCAGTGCCCTCGCCCTAGCGCCGGGCAATGAGCAGTTCTTC	CSALALAPGNEQFF	NA	TRBV20-1	TRBJ2-1	NA
TGCAGCGTTGTCCAGAACACTGAAGCTTTCTTT	CSVVQNTEAFF	NA	TRBV29-1	TRBJ1-1	NA
TGCGCCAGCAGTACGAGAAGAGTCCCGAACACTGAAGCTTTCTTT	CASSTRRVPNTEAFF	NA	TRBV5-1	TRBJ1-1	NA
TGCAGTGCTAGAGTAGCGGGGTTCTCCGGGCCCTACAATGAGCAGTTCTTC	CSARVAGFSGPYNEQFF	TRBD2	TRBV20-1	TRBJ2-1	few
TGTGCCATCAGTGACTCCCAGCGGGGGGTTGGCACAGATACGCAGTATTTT	CAISDSQRGVGTDTQYF	TRBD2	TRBV10-3	TRBJ2-3	few
TGTGCCAGTAGTGCAACCGAAGCTTTCTTT	CASSATEAFF	NA	TRBV19	TRBJ1-1	few
TGTGCCAGCAGCCCATCTCTTTTAATGAACACTGAAGCTTTCTTT	CASSPSLLMNTEAFF	NA	TRBV7-2	TRBJ1-1	NA
TGTGCCAGCAGCCAGACTAGCGGGTGGGACAATGAGCAGTTCTTC	CASSQTSGWDNEQFF	TRBD2	TRBV12-3/TRBV12-4	TRBJ2-1	few
TGTGCCAGCAGTTTAGCCGCGGGGAGCTACACCGGGGAGCTGTTTTTT	CASSLAAGSYTGELFF	NA	TRBV27	TRBJ2-2	NA
TGTGCCAGCAGCTCCCCTTCGGGAGGGGATACCCACGAGCAGTACTTC	CASSSPSGGDTHEQYF	TRBD2	TRBV7-9	TRBJ2-7	many
TGTGCCAGCAGCCAAGTGCGGGGGGCCCATTCACCCCTCCACTTT	CASSQVRGAHSPLHF	NA	TRBV14	TRBJ1-6	few
TGTGCCAGCAGCCAAGATCGGAGGAGGTGGAACACAGATACGCAGTATTTT	CASSQDRRRWNTDTQYF	NA	TRBV4-2	TRBJ2-3	NA
TGTGCCAGCAGCCGCGTATATGGGGTTACTGAAGCTTTCTTT	CASSRVYGVTEAFF	NA	TRBV7-3	TRBJ1-1	NA
TGCAGTGCCCTAGACATATGGGCCTATGGCTACACCTTC	CSALDIWAYGYTF	NA	TRBV20-1	TRBJ1-2	many
TGTGCCACCAGCAGCATCAGTGAAGAGACCCAGTACTTC	CATSSISEETQYF	NA	TRBV15	TRBJ2-5	few
TGTGCCAGCAGTCCGGGGGTCACTGAAGCTTTCTTT	CASSPGVTEAFF	NA	TRBV6-5	TRBJ1-1	few
TGTGCCAGCAGTTTAGGTCGGGTCGGCGGAGCTTTCTTT	CASSLGRVGGAFF	NA	TRBV12-3/TRBV12-4	TRBJ1-1	few
TGTGCCAGCAGTAACGGACAGGAGACAGATACGCAGTATTTT	CASSNGQETDTQYF	TRBD1	TRBV12-3/TRBV12-4	TRBJ2-3	many
TGCGCCAGCAGCTTGGTCCCCACAGGGGGCCTGAACACTGAAGCTTTCTTT	CASSLVPTGGLNTEAFF	TRBD1	TRBV5-1	TRBJ1-1	NA
TGCGCCAGCAGCCTCCGACTTACTACTTCAACTAATGAAAAACTGTTTTTT	CASSLRLTTSTNEKLFF	NA	TRBV4-1	TRBJ1-4	few
TGTGCCAGCAGTTACGGCTCGGGGAACACTGAAGCTTTCTTT	CASSYGSGNTEAFF	NA	TRBV6-2/TRBV6-3	TRBJ1-1	few
TGTGCTAGTGGTTTGGACCGATCACGCTTTGAAGCTTTCTTT	CASGLDRSRFEAFF	NA	TRBV12-5	TRBJ1-1	NA
TGTGCCAGCAGCAAAGCTCGCCGGAAAACTGAAGCTTTCTTT	CASSKARRKTEAFF	NA	TRBV21-1	TRBJ1-1	few
TGTGCCAGCAGCTTAGGGGCAGATACGCAGTATTTT	CASSLGADTQYF	NA	TRBV7-2	TRBJ2-3	many
TGTGCCATCAGTGACGTGGGTTCTGGGGCCAACGTCCTGACTTTC	CAISDVGSGANVLTF	NA	TRBV10-3	TRBJ2-6	NA
TGTGCCAGCAGCTTTTATCCTAGCGGGGTAGATACGCAGTATTTT	CASSFYPSGVDTQYF	TRBD2	TRBV5-5	TRBJ2-3	NA
TGTGCCAGCAGCTTTTACGAGCGGGGGCCCACAGATACGCAGTATTTT	CASSFYERGPTDTQYF	TRBD2	TRBV11-2	TRBJ2-3	many
TGCAGCGTTGTATGGGTCAATGAGCAGTTCTTC	CSVVWVNEQFF	NA	TRBV29-1	TRBJ2-1	NA
TGTGCCACCAGCAAGGGACGGTCCCCGCGCACCGGGGAGCTGTTTTTT	CATSKGRSPRTGELFF	NA	TRBV15	TRBJ2-2	NA
TGTGCCAGCAGCTTGGAGACTAGCCTAAACAATGAGCAGTTCTTC	CASSLETSLNNEQFF	TRBD2	TRBV5-4	TRBJ2-1	NA
TGTGCCAGCAGCCGGACAGAAAGCTCCTACAATGAGCAGTTCTTC	CASSRTESSYNEQFF	NA	TRBV2	TRBJ2-1	few
TGCGCCAGCAGCCAAACCCCGTCAAGCGGGGGGCCGCAGTATTTT	CASSQTPSSGGPQYF	TRBD2	TRBV4-3	TRBJ2-3	many
TGTGCCACTCCGGTCGGGGGTTCCGGGGAGCTGTTTTTT	CATPVGGSGELFF	NA	TRBV6-6	TRBJ2-2	NA